The 26 T cell receptor beta chains in this list originate from one sample, sequenced in a study of identical twins. Via MiXCR, TCRdb re-called the 5' RACE reads, giving one row per CDR3 protein. The sample holds approximately 490,000 distinct CDR3 sequences, about a fifth seen once. This same sample was also taken into another study, of yellow fever vaccine responses in identical twins.

Sequenced input: CD4+ T cells sorted from blood. The receptors originated from a young woman in good health.

Only a few counts were recorded for this clonotype. The chain uses TRBV10-3 and TRBJ2-5; D may be TRBD1 (6 bases). Germline loops: CDR1 ENHRY, CDR2 SYGVKD. Trimming stripped 4 bases from V and 1 base from J, with 16 bases between. This CDR3 contains 16 residues. CDR3 coding DNA: TGTGCCATCAGTGCCTCACTAGTGGGGGCCCAAGAGACCCAGTACTTC. Amino acid sequence: CAISASLVGAQETQYF.

There are a few counts of this clonotype. V is TRBV18 and J is TRBJ2-7; unclear D gene. The germline gives CDR1 KGHSH, CDR2 LQKENI. Trimming left V 3 bases short and J 2 bases short, with 11 bases between. This CDR3 is 14 amino acids long. This CDR3 is CASSPLGETYEQYF. In DNA, the CDR3 is TGTGCCAGCTCACCGCTCGGCGAGACCTACGAGCAGTACTTC. The variable domain in full, completed from reference TRBV18 and TRBJ2-7, reads NAGVMQNPRHLVRRRGQEARLRCSPMKGHSHVYWYRQLPEEGLKFMVYLQKENIIDESGMPKERFSAEFPKEGPSILRIQQVVRGDSAAYFCASSPLGETYEQYFGPGTRLTVT.

V gene TRBV6-1 combines with J gene TRBJ2-3, with TRBD2 matching over 8 bases. V dropped 7 bases and J dropped 9; count of bases not matched to a gene: 6. The CDR3 runs 12 residues. Per germline, CDR1 MNHNS and CDR2 SASEGT. The CDR3 DNA is TGTGCCAGCATTCTTAGCGGGGAAACGCAGTATTTT. Its translation is CASILSGETQYF.

This clonotype showed up just a few times. J is TRBJ1-1 and V is TRBV5-1; D remains unclear. The CDR3 extends over 16 amino acids. Germline CDR1 SGHRS, CDR2 YFSETQ. The V and J ends lost 0 bases and 1 base respectively, with 13 bases between them. The CDR3 loop is CASSLGARTENTEAFF. The CDR3 DNA reads TGCGCCAGCAGCTTGGGGGCCCGGACGGAGAACACTGAAGCTTTCTTT.

This clonotype was seen a few times. The chain links TRBV5-1 to TRBJ1-1, with 7 positions matching TRBD1. CDR1 is SGHRS, CDR2 YFSETQ, per germline. CDR3 length equals 12 residues. Trimming cost V 4 bases and J 7 bases; bases outside gene matches: 4. The CDR3 sequence is CASSAGQVEAFF. Here the CDR3 DNA reads TGCGCCAGCAGCGCTGGACAGGTTGAAGCTTTCTTT.

CDR3 sequence (DNA): TGTGCCAGCAGCTTTGGGGTTGTGGAGACCCAGTACTTC. It translates to CASSFGVVETQYF. The gene calls are TRBV7-8 and TRBJ2-5; the D is unclear. Germline assignment: CDR1 SGHVS and CDR2 FQNEAQ. The CDR3 extends over 13 amino acids. V lost 3 bases and J 5 bases, leaving 10 bases between the germline ends.

The genes are TRBV18 and TRBJ2-3; 8 bases map to TRBD2. Unmatched junction bases numbered 6, after V lost 0 bases and J lost 4 bases. The CDR3 length is 16 residues. Germline V CDR1 and CDR2: KGHSH, LQKENI. CDR3 bases: TGTGCCAGCTCACCACCGAATACCGGGAGGGCAGATACGCAGTATTTT. Translated: CASSPPNTGRADTQYF.

There are a few counts of this clonotype. The J gene is TRBJ1-1, the V gene TRBV29-1, with TRBD1 identical over 12 bases. V lost 6 bases, J lost 11 bases, and 10 bases stayed unmatched. The germline V gene encodes CDR1 SQVTM and CDR2 ANQGSEA. The length of the CDR3 is 13 residues. The CDR3 DNA reads as TGCAGCGTCCCGGGACAGGGGGCATCTTCGGCTTTCTTT. Translated, it gives CSVPGQGASSAFF. Variable domain in full (rest from reference TRBV29-1 and TRBJ1-1): SAVISQKPSRDICQRGTSLTIQCQVDSQVTMMFWYRQQPGQSLTLIATANQGSEATYESGFVIDKFPISRPNLTFSTLTVSNMSPEDSSIYLCSVPGQGASSAFFGQGTRLTVV.

This clonotype came up many times. The J gene is TRBJ2-5, the V gene TRBV28; D gene ambiguous. The germline CDR1 and CDR2 sequences are MDHEN and SYDVKM. The ends were cut back, 3 bases at V and 4 bases at J, with 6 bases in the middle. The CDR3 consists of 12 residues. CDR3 DNA sequence: TGTGCCAGCAGTTTGATGGGAGAGACCCAGTACTTC. This gives the protein CASSLMGETQYF.

In this sample, this clonotype turned up a few times. The chain couples TRBV5-1 to TRBJ2-7; either TRBD1 or TRBD2 may fit D (5 bases each). The CDR3 runs 16 residues. V was clipped by 2 bases and J by 0 bases, with 15 bases between them. Germline CDR1 and CDR2: SGHRS and YFSETQ. DNA of the CDR3: TGCGCCAGCAGCTTCTTCCTCCGGGGCAGCTCCTACGAGCAGTACTTC. Its translation is CASSFFLRGSSYEQYF. Full variable domain (rest looked up from reference TRBV5-1 and TRBJ2-7): KAGVTQTPRYLIKTRGQQVTLSCSPISGHRSVSWYQQTPGQGLQFLFEYFSETQRNKGNFPGRFSGRQFSNSRSEMNVSTLELGDSALYLCASSFFLRGSSYEQYFGPGTRLTVT.

The rearrangement links TRBV5-1 to TRBJ2-7, with D hard to call. V gave up 2 bases and J gave up 4 bases, with 13 bases separating them. The CDR3 length is 14 residues. CDR1 and CDR2 (germline): SGHRS, YFSETQ. The DNA of the CDR3 is TGCGCCAGCAGCTTCAATAAACAAGAATACGAGCAGTACTTC. It yields the protein CASSFNKQEYEQYF.

This chain uses TRBV29-1 with TRBJ2-5; 10 bases map to TRBD1. Germline-derived CDR1 and CDR2 are SQVTM and ANQGSEA. Trimming cost V 5 bases and J 5 bases; bases outside gene matches: 11. The CDR3 is 15 residues long. DNA for the CDR3: TGCAGCGTTCAGATCGGGACAGGGGTAGAGGAGACCCAGTACTTC. This translates into CSVQIGTGVEETQYF.

This clonotype has just a few counts. The chain carries TRBV3-1 and TRBJ1-4; a weak D match, TRBD1 (5 bases). V shed 0 bases and J shed 7 bases, with 15 bases lying between them. The CDR3 contains 16 residues. CDR1 and CDR2 from the germline V gene are LGHDT and YNNKEL (reference sequence). The CDR3 bases are TGTGCCAGCAGCCAAGAGGGCGCCACCGGGGGTGAAAAACTGTTTTTT. Its protein is CASSQEGATGGEKLFF.

The chain couples TRBV28 to TRBJ2-7; D gene uncertain. The CDR3 is 12 amino acids. Germline CDR1 reads MDHEN; CDR2 reads SYDVKM. V dropped 1 base and J dropped 5 bases, with 6 bases sitting between them. The CDR3 sequence: CASSLSANEQYF. The CDR3 DNA reads as TGTGCCAGCAGTTTATCAGCGAACGAGCAGTACTTC.

In regard to this clonotype: An end of the junction differs from the germline gene, which may be a read error. This chain connects TRBV5-1 to TRBJ2-3, with 11 nucleotides matching TRBD2. Germline CDR1 and CDR2: SGHRS and YFSETQ. There are 17 residues in the CDR3. The CDR3 region is CASSLVTSGGSTDTQYF. For the CDR3, the DNA is TGTGCCAGCAGCTTAGTTACTAGCGGGGGTAGCACAGATACGCAGTATTTT.

This clonotype was found once. The genes are TRBV5-1 and TRBJ1-1, with 7 bases identical to TRBD1. This CDR3 is built from 14 residues. V shed 5 bases and J 3 bases; nucleotides not matched to a gene: 7. In germline, CDR1 is SGHRS, CDR2 YFSETQ. The CDR3 DNA reads as TGCGCCAGCAGACACCAGGGGGTTGACACTGAAGCTTTCTTT. This translates into CASRHQGVDTEAFF.

This clonotype has just a few counts. V is TRBV3-1 and J is TRBJ2-7; TRBD2 might be the D (6 bases). Trimming took 1 base from V and 1 from J, leaving 14 bases between them. The germline CDR1 and CDR2 sequences are LGHDT and YNNKEL (reference sequence). This CDR3 has 16 amino acids. CDR3 coding DNA: TGTGCCAGCAGCCAAGCGATTAGGGCGGGATCCTACGAGCAGTACGTC. Its protein product is CASSQAIRAGSYEQYV.

This rearrangement joins TRBV5-1 to TRBJ2-1; TRBD2 aligns across 13 bases. The CDR3 consists of 20 residues. The J segment lost 9 bases and the V segment lost 4 bases, leaving 22 bases of the junction unmatched. Germline lookup yields CDR1 SGHRS and CDR2 YFSETQ. CDR3 coding DNA: TGCGCCAGCAGCCTGAGAGGCTCCCCGGGACTAGCGGGAAAGGGTGGTGAGCAGTTCTTC. It specifies CASSLRGSPGLAGKGGEQFF.

The chain has TRBV4-1 and TRBJ2-1; 9 nucleotides agree with TRBD1. V shed 3 bases and J 9 bases; nucleotides not matched to a gene: 21. The V gene's germline CDR1 is MGHRA and CDR2 YSYEKL. CDR3 size: 19 residues. DNA for the CDR3: TGCGCCAGCAGCCACAAACAGGGGGCGCGCACCGACAGGGCTATTGAGCAGTTCTTC. Residues: CASSHKQGARTDRAIEQFF.

This chain uses TRBV20-1 with TRBJ2-7; the match to TRBD1 covers 12 bases. There are 13 residues in the CDR3. Germline values: CDR1 DFQATT, CDR2 SNEGSKA (reference sequence). With V trimmed by 7 bases and J by 6 bases, 7 bases remained unmatched. For the CDR3, the DNA is TGCAGTGGCTGGGACAGGGGGCCCTCCGAGCAGTACTTC. As protein: CSGWDRGPSEQYF.

V and J are TRBV24-1 and TRBJ2-1; D perhaps matches TRBD2 (6 bases). V was cut by 5 bases and J by 12 bases, with 10 bases left in between. Germline V gives CDR1 KGHDR, CDR2 SFDVKD. CDR3 length equals 11 residues. The CDR3 region has the DNA TGTGCCACCAGTGCCGGGACTTGGCAGTTCTTC. Protein sequence: CATSAGTWQFF.

The chain couples TRBV20-1 to TRBJ2-2; 8 bases are a match to TRBD1. The CDR3 totals 14 residues. The junction had 2 bases not matched to a gene; V was cut back by 1 base and J by 4 bases. In germline, CDR1 is DFQATT, CDR2 SNEGSKA (reference sequence). The CDR3 DNA reads as TGCAGTGCTAGAGCTACAGGGGGCACCGGGGAGCTGTTTTTT. Translated: CSARATGGTGELFF.

This clonotype was seen just once. This chain joins TRBV6-5 and TRBJ1-4, with D uncertain. Germline loops: CDR1 MNHEY, CDR2 SVGAGI. Trimming took off 0 bases at V and 8 bases at J, with 13 bases between the two ends. The CDR3 is 15 residues long. The DNA of the CDR3 is TGTGCCAGCAGTTACTCCCGGGTAGCTGCGGAAAAACTGTTTTTT. Translating gives CASSYSRVAAEKLFF.

This clonotype was observed a few times. The V and J genes are TRBV27 and TRBJ2-3; 8 bases fit TRBD2. V lost 5 bases, J lost 3 bases, and 7 bases stayed unmatched. The germline V gene has CDR1 MNHEY and CDR2 SMNVEV (reference sequence). The CDR3 has 15 amino acids. The CDR3 coding sequence is TGTGCCAGCAGTCCCATCGGGAGGGCAACAGATACGCAGTATTTT. Its translation: CASSPIGRATDTQYF.

The V gene is TRBV3-1, the J gene TRBJ2-1; 7 nucleotides line up with TRBD1. Looked up from germline, CDR1 is LGHDT and CDR2 is YNNKEL (reference sequence). The trim removed 0 bases at V and 7 bases at J, leaving 6 bases unmatched. The length of the CDR3 is 15 residues. The CDR3 loop is CASSQDGRGLNEQFF. In nucleotides, the CDR3 is TGTGCCAGCAGCCAAGACGGCAGGGGGTTGAATGAGCAGTTCTTC.

The J gene is TRBJ2-3, the V gene TRBV9, with 7 nucleotides matching TRBD1. V dropped 3 bases and J dropped 4; count of bases not matched to a gene: 11. Germline CDR1 is SGDLS and CDR2 is YYNGEE. This CDR3 is 16 amino acids long. The CDR3 loop reads CASSATGAPSADTQYF. The CDR3, as DNA: TGTGCCAGCAGCGCCACAGGGGCCCCTTCGGCAGATACGCAGTATTTT.